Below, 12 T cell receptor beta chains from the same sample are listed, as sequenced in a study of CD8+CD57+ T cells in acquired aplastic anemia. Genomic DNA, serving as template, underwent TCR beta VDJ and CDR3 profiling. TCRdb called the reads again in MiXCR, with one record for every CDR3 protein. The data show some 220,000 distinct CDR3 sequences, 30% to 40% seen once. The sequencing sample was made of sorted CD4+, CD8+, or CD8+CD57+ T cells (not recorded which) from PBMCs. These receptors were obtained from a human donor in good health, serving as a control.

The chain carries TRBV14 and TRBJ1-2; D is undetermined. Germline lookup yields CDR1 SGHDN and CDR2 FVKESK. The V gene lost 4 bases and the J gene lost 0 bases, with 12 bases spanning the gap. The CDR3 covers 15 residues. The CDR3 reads CASSPSDNPNYGYTF. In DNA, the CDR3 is TGTGCCAGCAGCCCCTCCGATAATCCTAACTATGGCTACACCTTC.

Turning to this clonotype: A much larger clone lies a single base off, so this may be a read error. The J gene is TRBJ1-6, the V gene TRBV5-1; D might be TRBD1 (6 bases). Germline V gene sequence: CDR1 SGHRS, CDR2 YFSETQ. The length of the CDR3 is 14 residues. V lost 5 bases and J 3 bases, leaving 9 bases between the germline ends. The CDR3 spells CASRGAFYNSPLHF. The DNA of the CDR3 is TGCGCCAGCAGGGGGGCTTTCTATAATTCACCCCTCCACTTT.

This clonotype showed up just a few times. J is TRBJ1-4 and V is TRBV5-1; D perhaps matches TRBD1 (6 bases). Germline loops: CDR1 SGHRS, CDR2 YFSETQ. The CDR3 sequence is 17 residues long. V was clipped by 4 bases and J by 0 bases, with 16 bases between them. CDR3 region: CASSRRDTIATNEKLFF. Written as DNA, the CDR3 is TGCGCCAGCAGCCGGAGGGACACGATTGCAACTAATGAAAAACTGTTTTTT.

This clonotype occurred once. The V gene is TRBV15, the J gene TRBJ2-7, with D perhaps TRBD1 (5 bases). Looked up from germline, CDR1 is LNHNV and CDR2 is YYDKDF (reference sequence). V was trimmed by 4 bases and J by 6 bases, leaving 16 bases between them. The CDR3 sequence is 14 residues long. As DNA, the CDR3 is TGTGCCACCAGCACCCGAGACAGAGCGATCGAGCAGTACTTC. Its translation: CATSTRDRAIEQYF.

For the CDR3, the DNA is TGCGCCAGCAGCTTGTTGACTAGCGGGATCTCAGATACGCAGTATTTT. It yields the protein CASSLLTSGISDTQYF. The chain uses TRBV5-1 and TRBJ2-3; 11 bases line up with TRBD2. The CDR3 loop spans 16 amino acids. V gave up 1 base and J gave up 4 bases; unmatched junction bases: 5. The germline V gene has CDR1 SGHRS and CDR2 YFSETQ.

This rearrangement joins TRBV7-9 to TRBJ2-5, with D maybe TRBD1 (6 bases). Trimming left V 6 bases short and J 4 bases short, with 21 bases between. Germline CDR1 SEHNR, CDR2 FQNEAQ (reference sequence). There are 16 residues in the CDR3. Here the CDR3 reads CASSFGDTRFRETQYF. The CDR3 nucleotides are TGTGCCAGCAGTTTCGGGGACACACGATTCCGAGAGACCCAGTACTTC.

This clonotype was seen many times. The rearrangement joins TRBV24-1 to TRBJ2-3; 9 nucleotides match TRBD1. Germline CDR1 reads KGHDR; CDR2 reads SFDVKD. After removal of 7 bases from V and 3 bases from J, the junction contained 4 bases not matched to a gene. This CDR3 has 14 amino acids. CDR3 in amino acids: CATSPGTGTDTQYF. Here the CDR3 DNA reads TGTGCCACCAGCCCGGGGACAGGGACAGATACGCAGTATTTT.

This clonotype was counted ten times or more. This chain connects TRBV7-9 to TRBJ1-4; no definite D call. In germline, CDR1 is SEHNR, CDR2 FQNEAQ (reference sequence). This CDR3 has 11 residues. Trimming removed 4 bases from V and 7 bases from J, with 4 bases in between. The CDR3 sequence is CASSSTEKLFF. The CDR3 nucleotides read TGTGCCAGCAGCTCCACTGAAAAACTGTTTTTT. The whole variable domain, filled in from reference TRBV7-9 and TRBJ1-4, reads DTGVSQNPRHKITKRGQNVTFRCDPISEHNRLYWYRQTLGQGPEFLTYFQNEAQLEKSRLLSDRFSAERPKGSFSTLEIQRTEQGDSAMYLCASSSTEKLFFGSGTQLSVL.

The CDR3 here is CASSFHRGNTGELFF. CDR3 nucleotide sequence: TGTGCCAGCAGTTTTCACAGGGGGAACACCGGGGAGCTGTTTTTT. The chain carries TRBV6-5 and TRBJ2-2, with TRBD1 matching over 7 bases. In germline, CDR1 is MNHEY, CDR2 SVGAGI. This CDR3 comprises 15 residues. V shed 4 bases and J 1 base; nucleotides not matched to a gene: 3.

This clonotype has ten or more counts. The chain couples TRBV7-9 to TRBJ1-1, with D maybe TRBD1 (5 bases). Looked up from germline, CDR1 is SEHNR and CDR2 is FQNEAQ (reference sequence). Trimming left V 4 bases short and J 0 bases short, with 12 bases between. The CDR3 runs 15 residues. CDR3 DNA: TGTGCCAGCAGCTCCTCCGGGGGGATGAACACTGAAGCTTTCTTT. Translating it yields CASSSSGGMNTEAFF.

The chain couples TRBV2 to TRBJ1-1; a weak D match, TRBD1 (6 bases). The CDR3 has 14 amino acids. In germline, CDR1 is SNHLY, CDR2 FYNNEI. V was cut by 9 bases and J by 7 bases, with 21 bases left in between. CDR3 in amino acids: CARVTKWGAGEAFF. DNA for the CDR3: TGTGCCAGGGTAACTAAATGGGGGGCAGGTGAAGCTTTCTTT.

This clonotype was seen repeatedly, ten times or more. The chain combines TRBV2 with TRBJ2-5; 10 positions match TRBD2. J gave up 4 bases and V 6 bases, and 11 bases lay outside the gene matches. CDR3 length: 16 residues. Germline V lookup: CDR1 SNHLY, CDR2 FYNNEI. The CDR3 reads CASSQTSGWGRETQYF. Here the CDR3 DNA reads TGTGCCAGCAGCCAGACTAGCGGGTGGGGACGAGAGACCCAGTACTTC.